Shown below are 32 T cell receptor beta chains from a single sample sequenced in a study of a mutant IDH1 vaccine in newly diagnosed glioma. The repertoire was sequenced with immunoSEQ multiplex PCR; TCRdb's copy has only in-frame clones and lacks some. This sample has 50,000 to 70,000 clones, with 86% found just once. These receptors have no known antigen. Time point of the sample: week 35, safety follow-up. Every vaccine dose comprised 300 ug of mutant IDH1 20-mer peptide plus topical imiquimod. The source material was PBMCs, sampled from a glioma patient whose treatment included an IDH1 peptide vaccine. All receptors derive from a man aged 40-49 years with glioma.

This chain links TRBV27 with TRBJ2-5; 10 bases map to TRBD2. V lost 6 bases, J lost 5 bases, and 9 bases stayed unmatched. This CDR3 has 15 residues. Germline CDR1 MNHEY, CDR2 SMNVEV (reference sequence). This chain's CDR3 is CASRRAGGQRETQYF. DNA for the CDR3: TGTGCCAGCAGAAGAGCGGGAGGGCAACGTGAGACCCAGTACTTC.

V is TRBV6-6 and J is TRBJ2-1; 10 bases agree with TRBD1. CDR1 is MNHNY and CDR2 is SVGAGI in the germline V gene (reference sequence). The CDR3 totals 14 residues. Trimming at V came to 6 bases and at J to 7 bases, leaving 6 bases not matched to a gene. CDR3 nucleotides: TGTGCCAGCAGCACGACAGGGGGCTTAAATGAGCAGTTCTTC. It yields the protein CASSTTGGLNEQFF.

This clone occurred once. The chain employs TRBV2 and TRBJ1-1; no reliable D call. V gave up 6 bases and J gave up 1 base, with 15 bases separating them. CDR1 and CDR2 from the germline V gene are SNHLY and FYNNEI. CDR3 length equals 15 residues. CDR3 in DNA: TGTGCCAGCAGGGCGACCGGGGTAACGAACACTGAAGCTTTCTTT. Its protein is CASRATGVTNTEAFF.

V gene TRBV5-1 combines with J gene TRBJ2-3; a weak D match, TRBD2 (5 bases). Looked up from germline, CDR1 is SGHRS and CDR2 is YFSETQ. The CDR3 is 13 amino acids. The V and J ends lost 5 bases and 4 bases respectively, with 11 bases between them. CDR3 DNA sequence: TGCGCCAGCAGGCGGGTGGATCCAGATACGCAGTATTTT. Its translation is CASRRVDPDTQYF.

The rearrangement links TRBV27 to TRBJ1-2; 7 bases are shared with TRBD1. The V and J ends lost 6 bases and 8 bases, in that order; junction bases with no gene match: 9. CDR1 and CDR2 (germline): MNHEY, SMNVEV (reference sequence). CDR3 length: 13 amino acids. CDR3 DNA: TGTGCCAGCAGACTTTCCGACAGGGCGGGCTACACCTTC. It is translated as CASRLSDRAGYTF.

The gene calls are TRBV19 and TRBJ1-5; D may be TRBD1 (5 bases). V lost 3 bases and J 7 bases, leaving 10 bases between the germline ends. The germline CDR1 and CDR2 sequences are LNHDA and SQIVND (reference sequence). The CDR3 is 13 residues long. CDR3 region: CASSIQGRQPQHF. The CDR3 nucleotides are TGTGCCAGTAGTATCCAGGGACGACAGCCCCAGCATTTT.

V and J are TRBV28 and TRBJ2-4; D is possibly TRBD2 (7 bases). Per the germline V gene, CDR1 is MDHEN and CDR2 is SYDVKM. The CDR3 is 14 residues long. With 8 bases removed from V and 9 bases from J, the gap between germline ends came to 20 bases. CDR3 nucleotides: TGTGCCAGCCGTGGGGGCGGGAGCAGCAGCATTCAGTACTTC. The encoded protein is CASRGGGSSSIQYF. The whole variable domain, filled in from reference TRBV28 and TRBJ2-4, reads DVKVTQSSRYLVKRTGEKVFLECVQDMDHENMFWYRQDPGLGLRLIYFSYDVKMKEKGDIPEGYSVSREKKERFSLILESASTNQTSMYLCASRGGGSSSIQYFGAGTRLSVL.

In its sample, this clone was seen once. The V call is TRBV10-2, the J call TRBJ2-3, with TRBD2 as a possible D gene (5 bases). V lost 7 bases, J lost 1 base, and 15 bases lay in between. The germline CDR1 and CDR2 sequences are WSHSY and SAAADI. CDR3 length: 15 residues. The CDR3 loop is CASTTGNSGTDTQYF. The CDR3 coding sequence is TGCGCCAGCACTACGGGTAATAGCGGCACAGATACGCAGTATTTT.

This clone was seen only a few times. V is TRBV2 and J is TRBJ1-1; D call uncertain. V was pared by 2 bases and J by 11 bases, with 12 bases between. CDR1 and CDR2 from the germline V gene are SNHLY and FYNNEI. The CDR3 spans 12 residues. CDR3 residues: CASSESSFAAFF. The CDR3, as DNA: TGTGCCAGCAGTGAATCTTCATTTGCCGCTTTCTTT.

The CDR3 nucleotides are TGTGCCAGCAGCTTGGATGTGGAGGGCTATGGCTACACCTTC. This sequence encodes CASSLDVEGYGYTF. The V gene is TRBV7-3, the J gene TRBJ1-2; no firm D call. The V and J ends lost 3 bases and 4 bases respectively, with 12 bases between them. The CDR3 consists of 14 residues. Germline loops: CDR1 SGHTA, CDR2 FQGTGA.

The chain has TRBV6-1 and TRBJ2-7; TRBD2 matches 7 bases. The CDR3 spans 15 residues. Per germline, CDR1 MNHNS and CDR2 SASEGT. V trimming: 6 bases; J trimming: 3 bases; junction bases outside the gene matches: 11. This CDR3 reads CASSSPSGGRYEQYF. The CDR3 DNA reads TGTGCCAGCAGCTCACCCTCGGGGGGACGCTACGAGCAGTACTTC.

The chain employs TRBV19 and TRBJ1-5; D is possibly TRBD1 (5 bases). CDR3 length: 19 residues. In germline, CDR1 is LNHDA, CDR2 SQIVND (reference sequence). With 5 bases removed from V and 4 bases from J, the gap between germline ends came to 27 bases. CDR3 nucleotides: TGTGCCAGTAGTTTAAATAGTGGGGCTGGGGGATCCGCTAATCAGCCCCAGCATTTT. Its protein is CASSLNSGAGGSANQPQHF.

For the CDR3, the DNA is TGCGCCAGCAGCTTACACCACGAGCAGTACTTC. It is translated as CASSLHHEQYF. The J gene is TRBJ2-7, the V gene TRBV5-1; D is unresolved. Germline V gene lookup returns CDR1 SGHRS and CDR2 YFSETQ. The length of the CDR3 is 11 residues. Trimming took off 2 bases at V and 5 bases at J, with 5 bases between the two ends.

The chain recombines TRBV5-5 with TRBJ2-1, with 7 positions matching TRBD1. The junction had 8 bases not matched to a gene; V was cut back by 1 base and J by 7 bases. This CDR3 is 15 amino acids long. Germline CDR1 and CDR2: SGHKS and YYEKEE (reference sequence). CDR3 nucleotides: TGTGCCAGCAGCTTGACGACAGGGCTGATTAATGAGCAGTTCTTC. Translation gives CASSLTTGLINEQFF.

The chain carries TRBV11-2 and TRBJ1-1; D ambiguous. Deletions cut 2 bases from V and 1 base from J, with 2 bases between. Looked up from germline, CDR1 is SGHAT and CDR2 is FQNNGV. This CDR3 has 12 amino acids. CDR3 protein: CASSLQNTEAFF. The CDR3 DNA is TGTGCCAGCAGCTTACAGAACACTGAAGCTTTCTTT.

This chain links TRBV12-1 with TRBJ2-7; the D call in the table, TRBD2, was not verified against the DNA. TRBV12-1 represents a pseudogene. The CDR3 totals 18 residues. The CDR3 here is CASSFRSELAGGPYEQYF. In DNA, the CDR3 is TGTGCCAGCAGCTTTCGTTCAGAACTAGCGGGAGGGCCCTACGAGCAGTACTTC.

The rearrangement joins TRBV13 to TRBJ2-1, with D hard to call. Germline CDR1 and CDR2: PRHDT and FYEKMQ (reference sequence). This CDR3 has 14 amino acids. Trimming stripped 1 base from V and 7 bases from J, with 11 bases between. The CDR3 protein is CASSLARLDNEQFF. CDR3 coding DNA: TGTGCCAGCAGCTTAGCCAGGCTGGATAATGAGCAGTTCTTC.

The chain employs TRBV7-2 and TRBJ2-5; D unclear. Germline loops: CDR1 SGHTA, CDR2 FQGNSA. This CDR3 is built from 12 residues. V shed 1 base and J shed 4 bases, with 4 bases lying between them. Here the CDR3 reads CASSLVRETQYF. CDR3 DNA sequence: TGTGCCAGCAGCTTAGTTCGAGAGACCCAGTACTTC.

This chain uses TRBV6-5 with TRBJ1-3; D uncertain. V shed 2 bases and J shed 0 bases, with 8 bases lying between them. Germline V gives CDR1 MNHEY, CDR2 SVGAGI. The length of the CDR3 is 15 residues. The chain's CDR3 is CASSYNAYSGNTIYF. The CDR3 nucleotides are TGTGCCAGCAGTTACAACGCTTACTCTGGAAACACCATATATTTT.

A single count supports this clone. The rearrangement links TRBV7-4 to TRBJ1-2; D unclear. Germline V CDR1 and CDR2: SGHVT, SQSDAQ. The CDR3 is 13 residues long. With 10 bases removed from V and 8 bases from J, the gap between germline ends came to 20 bases. Here the CDR3 DNA reads TGTGCCACCCTCCTATGGCAGGTCTACGGCTACACCTTC. Translation gives CATLLWQVYGYTF.

The chain has TRBV27 and TRBJ2-2, with D possibly TRBD1 on 8 matching bases. Germline values: CDR1 MNHEY, CDR2 SMNVEV (reference sequence). The CDR3 spans 15 residues. V was cut by 3 bases and J by 6 bases, with 14 bases left in between. The CDR3 region has the DNA TGTGCCAGCAGTTTTTCACAGGGGGGGGCCGGGGAGCTGTTTTTT. Amino acids: CASSFSQGGAGELFF.

This chain links TRBV19 with TRBJ1-5; D gene ambiguous. The CDR3 spans 16 residues. CDR1 LNHDA and CDR2 SQIVND come from the germline V gene (reference sequence). The V end lost 2 bases, the J end lost 0 bases, and 11 bases lay between the germline ends. The CDR3 reads CASSIRGQISNQPQHF. CDR3 nucleotide sequence: TGTGCCAGTAGTATAAGAGGGCAGATTAGCAATCAGCCCCAGCATTTT.

This clone was counted a single time. The chain uses TRBV15 and TRBJ2-6, with TRBD1 as a possible D gene (6 bases). Germline V lookup: CDR1 LNHNV, CDR2 YYDKDF (reference sequence). Deletions cut 1 base from V and 3 bases from J, with 7 bases between. The CDR3 covers 15 residues. The CDR3 coding sequence is TGTGCCACCAGCAGAGCAGGGGATGGGGCCAACGTCCTGACTTTC. Translation gives CATSRAGDGANVLTF.

This chain connects TRBV2 to TRBJ1-5; D uncertain. Trimming cost V 6 bases and J 3 bases, with 15 bases left between them. The germline CDR1 and CDR2 sequences are SNHLY and FYNNEI. This CDR3 is 15 amino acids long. The CDR3 spells CASRTNWRVNQPQHF. DNA of the CDR3: TGTGCCAGCAGGACCAATTGGAGGGTCAATCAGCCCCAGCATTTT. Looking up the rest from reference TRBV2 and TRBJ1-5 gives the full variable domain: EPEVTQTPSHQVTQMGQEVILRCVPISNHLYFYWYRQILGQKVEFLVSFYNNEISEKSEIFDDQFSVERPDGSNFTLKIRSTKLEDSAMYFCASRTNWRVNQPQHFGDGTRLSIL.

CDR3 residues: CASSLRQRANYGYTF. The CDR3 region has the DNA TGTGCCAGCTCACTAAGACAGAGAGCTAACTATGGCTACACCTTC. This chain uses TRBV18 with TRBJ1-2; D perhaps matches TRBD1 (5 bases). V was trimmed by 4 bases and J by 0 bases, leaving 12 bases between them. This CDR3 has 15 residues. CDR1 is KGHSH, CDR2 LQKENI, per germline.

The chain is built from TRBV19 and TRBJ2-4; 9 bases are a match to TRBD2. From germline, CDR1 is LNHDA and CDR2 SQIVND (reference sequence). This CDR3 comprises 17 residues. Losses at the gene ends were 3 bases for V and 0 bases for J; bases not matched to a gene: 6. As DNA, the CDR3 is TGTGCCAGTAGTATTGCTAGCGGGACTTTAGCCAAAAACATTCAGTACTTC. This gives the protein CASSIASGTLAKNIQYF.

This clone was counted a single time. V gene TRBV13 combines with J gene TRBJ1-2; TRBD1 matches at 10 bases. Germline-derived CDR1 and CDR2 are PRHDT and FYEKMQ (reference sequence). The length of the CDR3 is 16 residues. The junction had 11 bases not matched to a gene; V was cut back by 2 bases and J by 8 bases. CDR3: CASSLSTGTGVEGYTF. The CDR3, as DNA: TGTGCCAGCAGCTTATCAACCGGGACAGGGGTAGAGGGCTACACCTTC.

V gene TRBV18 combines with J gene TRBJ2-1; 10 nucleotides line up with TRBD2. The CDR3 covers 14 residues. Germline loops: CDR1 KGHSH, CDR2 LQKENI. V was pared by 3 bases and J by 7 bases, with 3 bases of the junction left unmatched. CDR3 DNA sequence: TGTGCCAGCTCACCCGGACTAGCGGAGAATGAGCAGTTCTTC. It specifies CASSPGLAENEQFF.

The chain carries TRBV20-1 and TRBJ1-2; D not certain. V lost 4 bases to trimming and J lost 5 bases, with 8 bases between them. CDR1 and CDR2 from the germline V gene are DFQATT and SNEGSKA (reference sequence). This CDR3 spans 11 amino acids. CDR3 sequence: CSATLQYGYTF. In DNA, the CDR3 is TGCAGTGCTACCCTACAGTATGGCTACACCTTC.

Written as DNA, the CDR3 is TGTGCCAGTAGTATACGGGGAAGTGGCTATGGCTACACCTTC. This gives the protein CASSIRGSGYGYTF. The V call is TRBV19, the J call TRBJ1-2; no firm D call. With 2 bases removed from V and 4 bases from J, the gap between germline ends came to 11 bases. Germline values: CDR1 LNHDA, CDR2 SQIVND (reference sequence). This CDR3 region has 14 residues.

The rearrangement joins TRBV28 to TRBJ1-5; TRBD1 matches 8 bases. J lost 1 base, V lost 5 bases, and 4 bases had no gene match. Germline V lookup: CDR1 MDHEN, CDR2 SYDVKM. The CDR3 is 15 amino acids. The CDR3 region is CASSPGDRSNQPQHF. CDR3 coding DNA: TGTGCCAGCAGTCCGGGGGACAGGAGCAATCAGCCCCAGCATTTT.

The chain combines TRBV19 with TRBJ1-2; D is undetermined. The CDR3 spans 14 residues. Germline loops: CDR1 LNHDA, CDR2 SQIVND (reference sequence). V lost 4 bases, J lost 0 bases, and 9 bases lay in between. The DNA for the CDR3 is TGTGCCAGTAGTAGGCGTCAGACTAACTATGGCTACACCTTC. This translates into CASSRRQTNYGYTF.